This T cell receptor (beta chain) was profiled in a study of blood T cell repertoires in COVID-19. V was trimmed by 5 bases and J by 0 bases, leaving 5 bases between them. Germline V gene sequence: CDR1 LNHNV, CDR2 YYDKDF (reference sequence). The CDR3 spans 13 residues. Using immunoSEQ multiplex PCR, the repertoire was profiled, and TCRdb retains in-frame clones only, with some absent. The sample yields approximately 260,000 clones, over 85% seen once. The sequence was collected from a woman in her fifties or sixties who had recovered from COVID-19. Sequenced sample: PBMCs or T cells enriched from blood (not recorded which). The J gene is TRBJ2-1, the V gene TRBV15, with D unclear. CDR3 bases: TGTGCCACCAGCTTTAGCTCCTACAATGAGCAGTTCTTC. It specifies CATSFSSYNEQFF.